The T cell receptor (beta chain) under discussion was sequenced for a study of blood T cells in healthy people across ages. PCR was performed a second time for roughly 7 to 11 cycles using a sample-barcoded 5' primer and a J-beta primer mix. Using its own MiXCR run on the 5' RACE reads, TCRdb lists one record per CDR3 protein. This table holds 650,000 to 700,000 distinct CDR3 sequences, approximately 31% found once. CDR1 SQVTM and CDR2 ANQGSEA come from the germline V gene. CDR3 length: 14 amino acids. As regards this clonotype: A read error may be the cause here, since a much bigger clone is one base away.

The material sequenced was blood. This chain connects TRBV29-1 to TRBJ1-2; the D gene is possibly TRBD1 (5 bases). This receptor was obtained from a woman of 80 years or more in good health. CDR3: CSVSGGRVNYGYIF. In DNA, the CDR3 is TGCAGCGTTTCCGGGGGACGGGTGAACTATGGCTACATCTTC.